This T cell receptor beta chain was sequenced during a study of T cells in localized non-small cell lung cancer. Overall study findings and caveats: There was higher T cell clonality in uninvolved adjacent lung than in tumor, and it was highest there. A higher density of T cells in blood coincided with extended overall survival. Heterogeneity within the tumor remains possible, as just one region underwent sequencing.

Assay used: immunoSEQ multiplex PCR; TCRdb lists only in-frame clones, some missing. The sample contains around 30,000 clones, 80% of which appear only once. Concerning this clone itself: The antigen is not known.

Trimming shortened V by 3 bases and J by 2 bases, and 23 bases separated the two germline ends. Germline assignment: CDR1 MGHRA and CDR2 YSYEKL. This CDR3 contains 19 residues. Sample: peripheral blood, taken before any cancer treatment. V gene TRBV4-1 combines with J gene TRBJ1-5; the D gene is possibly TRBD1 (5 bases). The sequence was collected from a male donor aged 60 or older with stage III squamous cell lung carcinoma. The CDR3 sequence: CASSQHPWRGTRGNQPQHF. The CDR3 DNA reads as TGCGCCAGCAGCCAGCATCCCTGGCGGGGGACGAGGGGCAATCAGCCCCAGCATTTT.